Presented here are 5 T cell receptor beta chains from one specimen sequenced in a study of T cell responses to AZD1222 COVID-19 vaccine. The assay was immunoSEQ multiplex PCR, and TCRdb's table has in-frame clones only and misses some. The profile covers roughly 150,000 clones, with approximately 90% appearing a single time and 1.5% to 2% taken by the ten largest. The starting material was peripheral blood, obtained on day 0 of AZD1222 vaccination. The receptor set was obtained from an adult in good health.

The CDR3: CASSITATGRYGYTF. The CDR3 region has the DNA TGTGCCAGTAGTATTACAGCGACAGGGCGCTATGGCTACACCTTC. The V and J genes are TRBV19 and TRBJ1-2; TRBD1 matches at 7 bases. The CDR3 consists of 15 residues. The ends lost 3 bases at V and 4 bases at J; junction bases unmatched: 8. The germline V gene has CDR1 LNHDA and CDR2 SQIVND (reference sequence).

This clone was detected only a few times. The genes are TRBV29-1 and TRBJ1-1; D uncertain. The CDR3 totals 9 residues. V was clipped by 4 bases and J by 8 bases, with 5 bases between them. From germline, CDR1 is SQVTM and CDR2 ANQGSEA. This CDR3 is CSVAPEAFF. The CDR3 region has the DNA TGCAGCGTTGCCCCCGAAGCTTTCTTT. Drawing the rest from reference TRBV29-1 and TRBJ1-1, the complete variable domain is SAVISQKPSRDICQRGTSLTIQCQVDSQVTMMFWYRQQPGQSLTLIATANQGSEATYESGFVIDKFPISRPNLTFSTLTVSNMSPEDSSIYLCSVAPEAFFGQGTRLTVV.

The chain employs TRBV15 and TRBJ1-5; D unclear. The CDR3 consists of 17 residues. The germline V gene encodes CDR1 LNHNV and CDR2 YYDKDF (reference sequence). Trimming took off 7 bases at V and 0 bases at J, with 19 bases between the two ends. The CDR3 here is CATTHGVDRHSNQPQHF. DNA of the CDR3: TGTGCCACCACCCACGGAGTGGACCGACATAGCAATCAGCCCCAGCATTTT.

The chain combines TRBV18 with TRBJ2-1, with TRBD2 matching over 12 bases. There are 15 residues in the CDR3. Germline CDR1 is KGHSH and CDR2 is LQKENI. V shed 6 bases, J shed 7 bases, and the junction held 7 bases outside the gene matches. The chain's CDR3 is CASSLTSGRKNEQFF. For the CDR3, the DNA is TGTGCCAGCTCCCTTACTAGCGGGAGGAAAAATGAGCAGTTCTTC.

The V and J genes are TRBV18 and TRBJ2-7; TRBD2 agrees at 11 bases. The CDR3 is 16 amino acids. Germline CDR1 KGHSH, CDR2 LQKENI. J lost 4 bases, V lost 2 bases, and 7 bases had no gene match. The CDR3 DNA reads TGTGCCAGCTCACCAATAAAGGGACTAGCGGAATACGAGCAGTACTTC. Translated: CASSPIKGLAEYEQYF.